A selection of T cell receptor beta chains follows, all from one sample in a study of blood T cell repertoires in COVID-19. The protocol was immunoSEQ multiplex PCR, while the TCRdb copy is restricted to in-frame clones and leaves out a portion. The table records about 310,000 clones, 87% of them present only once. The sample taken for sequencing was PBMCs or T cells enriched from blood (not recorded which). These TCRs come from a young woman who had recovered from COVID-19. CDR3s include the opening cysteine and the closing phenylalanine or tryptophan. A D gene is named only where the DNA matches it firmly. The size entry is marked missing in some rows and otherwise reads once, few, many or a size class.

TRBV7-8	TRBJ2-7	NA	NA	TGTGTCAGCAGCCGAGACAGAGCCGGGAACGAGCAGTACTTC	CVSSRDRAGNEQYF
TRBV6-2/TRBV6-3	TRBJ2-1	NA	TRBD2	TGTGCCAGCAGTGACTCTAAACTAGCGGGGGGCTCCTACAATGAGCAGTTCTTC	CASSDSKLAGGSYNEQFF
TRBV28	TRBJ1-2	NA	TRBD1	TGTGCCAGCAGTTTATTACAGGGGGCGCCTGATGGCTACACCTTC	CASSLLQGAPDGYTF
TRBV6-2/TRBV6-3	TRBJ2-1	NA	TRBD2	TGTGCCAGCAGTTACACCGGATGGGGGGGCGCTAGCGGGAGATTTGAGCAGTTCTTC	CASSYTGWGGASGRFEQFF
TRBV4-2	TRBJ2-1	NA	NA	TGTGCCAGCAGCCAGGAGAATCTGTCCTACAATGAGCAGTTCTTC	CASSQENLSYNEQFF
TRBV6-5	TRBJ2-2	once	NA	TGTGCCAGCACCCAAGCTGCAGGGTGGGAGCTGTTTTTT	CASTQAAGWELFF
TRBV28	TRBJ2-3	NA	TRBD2	TGTGCCAGCAGTTTATGGGGGGACAGCCCTAGCGGGAGGTTGGGGACAGATACGCAGTATTTT	CASSLWGDSPSGRLGTDTQYF
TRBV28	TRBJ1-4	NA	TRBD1	TGTGCCACCTCGACAGGGTTGGCTAATGAAAAACTGTTTTTT	CATSTGLANEKLFF
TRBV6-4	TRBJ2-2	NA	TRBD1	TGTGCCAGTACCCAGGGGGCGAACACCGGGGAGCTGTTTTTT	CASTQGANTGELFF
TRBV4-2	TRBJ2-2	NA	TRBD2	TGTGCCAGCAGCTACCGACTAGCGGCGAACACCGGGGAGCTGTTTTTT	CASSYRLAANTGELFF
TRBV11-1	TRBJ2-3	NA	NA	TGTGCCAGCAGCTTGTCCCCCTCCACAGATACGCAGTATTTT	CASSLSPSTDTQYF
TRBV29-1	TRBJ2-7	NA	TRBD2	TGCAGCGCCCAGGGACTAGAGAACTACGAGCAGTACTTC	CSAQGLENYEQYF
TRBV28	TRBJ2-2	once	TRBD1	TGTGCCAGCAGAGACAGGGGTGACGCCGGGGAGCTGTTTTTT	CASRDRGDAGELFF
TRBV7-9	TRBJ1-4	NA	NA	TGTGCCAGCAGCCCCCGACGGACTGGGGGGAGTGAAAAACTGTTTTTT	CASSPRRTGGSEKLFF
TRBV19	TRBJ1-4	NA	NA	TGTGCCAGTAGGCTGGCAGGGAAGGTCGGTGAAAAACTGTTTTTT	CASRLAGKVGEKLFF
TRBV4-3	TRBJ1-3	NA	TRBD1	TGCGCCAGCAGCCAGACTGGACAGGCCGGAAACACCATATATTTT	CASSQTGQAGNTIYF
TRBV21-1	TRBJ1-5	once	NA	NA	CASSKVGPGTYQPQHF
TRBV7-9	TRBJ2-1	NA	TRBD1	TGTGCCAGCAGCCCTAGACAGGGGGACGAGCAGTTCTTC	CASSPRQGDEQFF
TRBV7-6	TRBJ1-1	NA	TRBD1	TGTGCCAGCAGCTTAGGGGGACAGGGGTACACTGAAGCTTTCTTT	CASSLGGQGYTEAFF
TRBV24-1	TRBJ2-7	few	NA	TGTGCCACCAGTGATGGGACAAGCACCTACGAGCAGTACTTC	CATSDGTSTYEQYF
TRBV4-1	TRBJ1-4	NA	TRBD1	TGCGCCAGCAGCCAAGCGTTGGACAGGGGGCCTCTAACTAATGAAAAACTGTTTTTT	CASSQALDRGPLTNEKLFF
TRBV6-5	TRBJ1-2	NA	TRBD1	TGTGCCAGCAGTTACCGTGGACAGGGTCTCTATGGCTACACCTTC	CASSYRGQGLYGYTF
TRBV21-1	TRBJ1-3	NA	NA	TGTGCCAGCAGCAAAGAGGTTCCGGGGAAAAAAAGGACCATATATTTT	CASSKEVPGKKRTIYF
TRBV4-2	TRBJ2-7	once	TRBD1	TGTGCCAGCAGATTGAGATCAGGGGGAATAGGGGAGCAGTACTTC	CASRLRSGGIGEQYF
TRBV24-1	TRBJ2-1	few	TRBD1	TGTGCCACCAGTGAGTCATTTAGTTTCGGGACAGAAGTCTACAATGAGCAGTTCTTC	CATSESFSFGTEVYNEQFF
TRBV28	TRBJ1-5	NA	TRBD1	TGTGCCAGCAGTCCATTAAAAGGGACAGCTTATAGCAATCAGCCCCAGCATTTT	CASSPLKGTAYSNQPQHF
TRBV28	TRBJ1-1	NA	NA	TGTGCCAGCAGATCATACACAGCACTCAACACTGAAGCTTTCTTT	CASRSYTALNTEAFF
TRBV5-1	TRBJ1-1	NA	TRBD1	TGCGCCAGCAGCTGGACAGGGGGCGGAGGTGCTTTCTTT	CASSWTGGGGAFF
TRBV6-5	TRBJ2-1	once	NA	TGTGCCAGCAGCCTGGACCGCGGGAATGAGCAGTTCTTC	CASSLDRGNEQFF
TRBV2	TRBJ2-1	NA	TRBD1	TGTGCCAGCAGCAAGGACAGGGGGCGAGACAATGAGCAGTTCTTC	CASSKDRGRDNEQFF
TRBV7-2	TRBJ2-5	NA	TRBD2	TGTGCCAGCAGCTTAGGCCCCACGGCGGGAGGGCAAGAGACCCAGTACTTC	CASSLGPTAGGQETQYF
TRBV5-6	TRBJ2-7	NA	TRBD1	TGTGCCAGCAGCGATATGACAGGGCGCTACGAGCAGTACTTC	CASSDMTGRYEQYF
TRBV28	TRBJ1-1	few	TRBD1	TGTGCCAGCAGTTTATTTACAGGGGTGAGTGCTGAAGCTTTCTTT	CASSLFTGVSAEAFF
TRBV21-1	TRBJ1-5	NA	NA	TGTGCCAGCAGCAAAGCGCCTCCCGGGACAGGGGGCTGTCAGCCCCAGCATTTT	CASSKAPPGTGGCQPQHF
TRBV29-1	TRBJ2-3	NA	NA	TGCAGCTCATCCCCCCGGGGGGCAGCAGATACGCAGTATTTT	CSSSPRGAADTQYF
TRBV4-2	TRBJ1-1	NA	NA	TGTGCCAGCAGCCAAGATCAGATCGCTGAAGCTTTCTTT	CASSQDQIAEAFF
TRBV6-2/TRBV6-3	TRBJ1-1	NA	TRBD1	TGTGCCAGCAGCGAAGACGATGGGACAGGGAACACTGAAGCTTTCTTT	CASSEDDGTGNTEAFF
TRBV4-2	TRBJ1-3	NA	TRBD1	TGTGCCAGCAGCCAAGATCCCAGGGGGAGCGCTGGAAACACCATATATTTT	CASSQDPRGSAGNTIYF
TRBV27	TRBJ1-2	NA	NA	TGTGCCAGCAGTTTATCTCTGCGAGGTTATGGCTACACCTTC	CASSLSLRGYGYTF
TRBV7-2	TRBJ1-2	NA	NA	TGTGCCAGCAGCCTCCACGTCCTAGGACAGATCTCCTATGGCTACACCTTC	CASSLHVLGQISYGYTF
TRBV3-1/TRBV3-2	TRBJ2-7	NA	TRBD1	TGTGCCAGCACTAGGGGGCCGAGGCACGAGCAGTACTTC	CASTRGPRHEQYF
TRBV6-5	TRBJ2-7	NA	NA	TGTGCCAGCAGTTACTCCGGGACAACTACCTACGAGCAGTACTTC	CASSYSGTTTYEQYF
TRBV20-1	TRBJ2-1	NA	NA	TGCAGTGCTAGTTCTTATTTAGGGGCCTACAATGAGCAGTTCTTC	CSASSYLGAYNEQFF
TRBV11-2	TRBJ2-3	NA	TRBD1	TGTGCCAGCAGCGACGACAGGGGCACAGATACGCAGTATTTT	CASSDDRGTDTQYF
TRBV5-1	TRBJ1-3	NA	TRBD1	TGCGCCAGCAGCTTCGGGGGACAGGGAAGGGGAAACACCATATATTTT	CASSFGGQGRGNTIYF
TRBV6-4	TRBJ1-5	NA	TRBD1	TGTGCCAGCACCCGATTTAATCCCGGGACAGGGGACAACAATCAGCCCCAGCATTTT	CASTRFNPGTGDNNQPQHF
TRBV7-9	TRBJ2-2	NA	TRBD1	TGTGCCAGCAGCCGTGGACAGGGGCCGGGCACCGGGGAGCTGTTTTTT	CASSRGQGPGTGELFF
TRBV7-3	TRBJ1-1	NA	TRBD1	TGTGCCAGCAGCTTAACCGCGTACCGGGACAGGGTGGACACTGAAGCTTTCTTT	CASSLTAYRDRVDTEAFF
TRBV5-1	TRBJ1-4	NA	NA	TGCGCCAGCAGCTTGGATCGGGGGGCTCGGGAAAAACTGTTTTTT	CASSLDRGAREKLFF
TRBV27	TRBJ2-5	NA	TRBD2	TGTGCCAGCGGGCGGACTAGCGAGGAGACCCAGTACTTC	CASGRTSEETQYF
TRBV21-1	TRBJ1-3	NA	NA	TGTGCCAGCGGAAAGGGGGAACGGATCTCTGGAAACACCATATATTTT	CASGKGERISGNTIYF
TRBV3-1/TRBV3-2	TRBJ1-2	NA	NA	TGTGCCAGCAGACCCACAGGGTTGAACTATGGCTACACCTTC	CASRPTGLNYGYTF
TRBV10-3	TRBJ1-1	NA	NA	TGTGCCATCATTAGCAGGGTAGGAACTGAAGCTTTCTTT	CAIISRVGTEAFF